This TCR beta chain was recorded in a study of beta chain features in type 1 diabetes. Study results and limitations: Across all four CD4+ subsets, people with type 1 diabetes showed modestly shorter TCRB CDR3s.

The whole isolated RNA underwent reverse transcription, so sequencing captured expressed TCRB transcripts. Only in-frame clones appear in the TCRdb table, and some are missing; sequencing was by immunoSEQ multiplex PCR. The data hold some 170,000 clones, with 50% to 70% observed a single time. The CDR3 has 15 residues. Germline lookup yields CDR1 SNHLY and CDR2 FYNNEI. V was clipped by 1 base and J by 4 bases, with 11 bases between them. In regard to this clone: Antigen unknown.

The chain employs TRBV2 and TRBJ2-1; D is uncertain. This TCR was recovered from a man younger than 45 with type 1 diabetes. The sequenced material came from naive CD4+ T cells from blood. Written as DNA, the CDR3 is TGTGCCAGCAGTGAAGAGGGCACAGAGTACAATGAGCAGTTCTTC. It yields the protein CASSEEGTEYNEQFF.